The source of this T cell receptor (beta chain) is a study of blood T cell repertoires in COVID-19. Here immunoSEQ multiplex PCR was the method, and the copy in TCRdb shows in-frame clones only, minus some. The repertoire holds roughly 200,000 clones, 80% to 90% seen once, with around 3% in the top ten. The ends were cut back, 4 bases at V and 4 bases at J, with 2 bases in the middle. The length of the CDR3 is 11 residues. About this clone itself: Distinct nucleotide sequences in the sample also encode this CDR3.

The chain joins TRBV12-3 or TRBV12-4 to TRBJ2-1; D remains ambiguous. Sequencing was carried out using peripheral blood. The source is a man in his fifties or sixties with acute or convalescent COVID-19. CDR3 residues: CASSSYNEQFF. The CDR3 DNA sequence: TGTGCCAGCAGTTCATACAATGAGCAGTTCTTC.